Listed below are T cell receptor beta chains from one sample, sequenced in a study of T cell responses to AZD1222 COVID-19 vaccine. Profiling relied on immunoSEQ multiplex PCR, and the TCRdb table lists in-frame clones only, not all of them. The sample has 150,000 or so clones, approximately 92% seen once. The material sequenced was peripheral blood, taken on day 0 of AZD1222 vaccination. All receptors come from an adult in good health. Each CDR3 is given with its conserved first and last residue. D genes are given only for firm matches. Size tells how often a clone was seen (once, few, many) or the class of an expanded clone, and some rows leave it out.

size | J | D | V | DNA | CDR3
. | TRBJ2-1 | . | TRBV9 | TGTGCCAGCAGCGTTATGTTAGGGGGTGAATACAATGAGCAGTTCTTC | CASSVMLGGEYNEQFF
. | TRBJ1-2 | . | TRBV28 | TGTGCCAGCAGGCGAACCCCTGACGGTACAGGGCGCGACACCTTC | CASRRTPDGTGRDTF
. | TRBJ2-2 | . | TRBV9 | TGTGCCAGCAGCGTAGGGGACACCGGGGAGCTGTTTTTT | CASSVGDTGELFF
. | TRBJ2-1 | TRBD2 | TRBV25-1 | TGTGCCAGCAGCCGACTAGCGGGAGACAATGAGCAGTTCTTC | CASSRLAGDNEQFF
. | TRBJ1-1 | . | TRBV29-1 | TGCAGCTCCCACAGGGAGGTGAACACTGAAGCTTTCTTT | CSSHREVNTEAFF
. | TRBJ1-2 | . | TRBV7-6 | TGTGCCAGCAGCCTGGCAGGGGCGCGTGGCTACACCTTC | CASSLAGARGYTF
. | TRBJ1-2 | . | TRBV7-9 | TGTGCCAGCAGCTTAGGGGGGGGACCGGACACCTTC | CASSLGGGPDTF
. | TRBJ1-2 | . | TRBV10-2 | TGCGCCAGCAGTGAGGTTGGGGGGCCGGACTATGGCTACACCTTC | CASSEVGGPDYGYTF
. | TRBJ2-3 | TRBD2 | TRBV18 | TGTGCCAGCTCAACCAGGTTAGCGGGAGACACAGATACGCAGTATTTT | CASSTRLAGDTDTQYF
. | TRBJ2-1 | TRBD2 | TRBV27 | TGTGCCAGCAGCTCCTTCGGACTAGCGGTCCCCGACTACAATGAGCAGTTCTTC | CASSSFGLAVPDYNEQFF
. | TRBJ2-1 | . | TRBV7-2 | TGTGCCAGCAGCCAGGACAGCCGGGCGTCCAATGAGCAGTTCTTC | CASSQDSRASNEQFF
. | TRBJ2-6 | TRBD1 | TRBV18 | TGTGCCAGCTCATCGGACAGGGGAGAGGCCAACGTCCTGACTTTC | CASSSDRGEANVLTF
. | TRBJ2-1 | TRBD2 | TRBV5-4 | TGTGCCAGCAGCCAACGACTAGCGGGAGTAGGTGAGCAGTTCTTC | CASSQRLAGVGEQFF
. | TRBJ1-5 | . | TRBV6-2/TRBV6-3 | TGTGCCAGCAGTTACTCAGCGTTTTTTCAGCCCCAGCATTTT | CASSYSAFFQPQHF
. | TRBJ1-1 | . | TRBV4-3 | TGCGCCAGCAGCCAAGATCACAGGGCCGGCACTGAAGCTTTCTTT | CASSQDHRAGTEAFF
. | TRBJ2-1 | . | TRBV3-1/TRBV3-2 | TGTGCCAGCAGCCAAGCGGCCAGCTCCTACAATGAGCAGTTCTTC | CASSQAASSYNEQFF
. | TRBJ1-1 | TRBD1 | TRBV28 | TGTGCCAGCAGCCCTTCGGACAGGGATTATGAAGCTTTCTTT | CASSPSDRDYEAFF
. | TRBJ1-5 | TRBD1 | TRBV5-1 | TGCGCCAGCAGCTCATGGACAGGGAAGGGGGATCAGCCCCAGCATTTT | CASSSWTGKGDQPQHF
. | TRBJ2-7 | . | TRBV5-6 | TGTGCCAGCAGCACAATGGGGCTCGAGCAGTACTTC | CASSTMGLEQYF
. | TRBJ1-1 | TRBD1 | TRBV15 | TGTGCCACCAGCAGAACAAGGACAGGGGATGACGAAGCTTTCTTT | CATSRTRTGDDEAFF
. | TRBJ1-2 | . | TRBV21-1 | TGTGCCAGCAGCAGAGGGACAGGGGGTGGTAGCTATGGCTACACCTTC | CASSRGTGGGSYGYTF
. | TRBJ2-1 | . | TRBV19 | TGTGCCAGTAGCCGTACGGGCACGAGGAATGAGCAGTTCTTC | CASSRTGTRNEQFF
. | TRBJ2-1 | . | TRBV13 | TGTGCCAGCAGCTCCCCCATTGGCGGGGCCTTCAATGAGCAGTTCTTC | CASSSPIGGAFNEQFF
. | TRBJ1-2 | . | TRBV27 | TGTGCCAGCAGTTTCCAGAGTAACTATGGCTACACCTTC | CASSFQSNYGYTF
. | TRBJ2-6 | TRBD2 | TRBV3-1/TRBV3-2 | TGTGCCAGCAGCCAAGGGCTAGCGGGAGGGGCTGCTGGGGCCAACGTCCTGACTTTC | CASSQGLAGGAAGANVLTF
. | TRBJ1-1 | TRBD1 | TRBV7-6 | TGTGCCAGCAGCTCGCGTCCGGGACAGGGAAACACTGAAGCTTTCTTT | CASSSRPGQGNTEAFF
once | TRBJ1-2 | . | TRBV27 | TGTGCCAGCAGTTCTCCAGCCACAGGGATCGCGAATGGCTACACCTTC | CASSSPATGIANGYTF
. | TRBJ1-1 | . | TRBV19 | TGTGCCAGTAGTATTCTTGACAAGAACACTGAAGCTTTCTTT | CASSILDKNTEAFF
. | TRBJ2-5 | . | TRBV7-2 | TGTGCCAGCAGCTTAGTAGAAGAGACCCAGTACTTC | CASSLVEETQYF
. | TRBJ1-2 | TRBD1 | TRBV6-5 | TGTGCCAGCAGTCAGGACAGGGAGGGGAACTATGGCTACACCTTC | CASSQDREGNYGYTF
. | TRBJ2-1 | TRBD2 | TRBV30 | TGTGCCTGGAGTGTTGCTAGCGGGAGCTCCTACAATGAGCAGTTCTTC | CAWSVASGSSYNEQFF
. | TRBJ2-7 | TRBD1 | TRBV4-3 | TGCGCCAGCAGCGGAGGGACAGGAGCCCCCCTCGAGCAGTACTTC | CASSGGTGAPLEQYF
. | TRBJ1-4 | . | TRBV19 | TGTGCCAGTAGTTCTCAGGCGGGGGATGGTGAAAAACTGTTTTTT | CASSSQAGDGEKLFF
. | TRBJ2-1 | . | TRBV21-1 | TGTGCCAGCAGCAAATGGGGGGAGGGGATGGGCAATGAGCAGTTCTTC | CASSKWGEGMGNEQFF
. | TRBJ2-1 | TRBD2 | TRBV6-5 | TGTGCCAGCAGTTCAGGGGGACTAGCGGACTACAATGAGCAGTTCTTC | CASSSGGLADYNEQFF
once | TRBJ1-3 | . | TRBV5-5 | TGTGCCAGCTCCCTTGGGGGAACCTCTGGAAACACCATATATTTT | CASSLGGTSGNTIYF
. | TRBJ1-6 | . | TRBV14 | TGTGCCAGCAGCCAAGCCCTGGGGGAGAATTCACCCCTCCACTTT | CASSQALGENSPLHF
. | TRBJ2-1 | . | TRBV11-3 | TGTGCCAGCGAGGGGCAGGGAGGCAATGAGCAGTTCTTC | CASEGQGGNEQFF
once | TRBJ1-4 | . | TRBV9 | TGTGCCAGCAGCGTAGGGGCAGGAGTTAATGAAAAACTGTTTTTT | CASSVGAGVNEKLFF
. | TRBJ1-3 | . | TRBV7-3 | TGTGCCAGCAGCTTAAGGCCAACTCACTCTGGAAACACCATATATTTT | CASSLRPTHSGNTIYF
. | TRBJ2-5 | . | TRBV12-3/TRBV12-4 | TGTGCCAGCAGTTTCGGCTACGGGGAGACCCAGTACTTC | CASSFGYGETQYF
many | TRBJ2-2 | . | TRBV6-1 | TGTGCCAGCAGTGAGGAGCGATACCAGAACACCGGGGAGCTGTTTTTT | CASSEERYQNTGELFF
. | TRBJ1-3 | TRBD1 | TRBV5-1 | TGCGCCAGCAGCTTGGGCCGGGACAGGCTTCTGAGCACCATATATTTT | CASSLGRDRLLSTIYF
once | TRBJ1-3 | TRBD1 | TRBV19 | TGTGCCAGTAGTATATCGACAGGGGCTTTTGGAAACACCATATATTTT | CASSISTGAFGNTIYF
. | TRBJ1-1 | . | TRBV7-2 | TGTGCCAGCAGCTTCGGACAGAATTATAACACTGAAGCTTTCTTT | CASSFGQNYNTEAFF